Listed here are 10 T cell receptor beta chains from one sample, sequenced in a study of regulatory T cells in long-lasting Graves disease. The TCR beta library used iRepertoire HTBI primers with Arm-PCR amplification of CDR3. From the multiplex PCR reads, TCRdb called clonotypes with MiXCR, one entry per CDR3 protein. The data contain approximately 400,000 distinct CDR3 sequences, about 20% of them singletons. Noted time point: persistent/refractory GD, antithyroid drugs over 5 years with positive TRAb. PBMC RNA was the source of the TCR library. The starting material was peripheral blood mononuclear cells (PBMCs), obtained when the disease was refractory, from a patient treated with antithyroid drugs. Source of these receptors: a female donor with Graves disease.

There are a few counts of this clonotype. This CDR3 is CASREGLAGPYEQYF. The DNA for the CDR3 is TGTGCCAGCAGGGAGGGACTAGCGGGACCCTACGAGCAGTACTTC. The chain joins TRBV7-2 to TRBJ2-7; 13 positions agree with TRBD2. This CDR3 is 15 amino acids long. J gave up 2 bases and V 6 bases, and 4 bases lay outside the gene matches. Germline-derived CDR1 and CDR2 are SGHTA and FQGNSA.

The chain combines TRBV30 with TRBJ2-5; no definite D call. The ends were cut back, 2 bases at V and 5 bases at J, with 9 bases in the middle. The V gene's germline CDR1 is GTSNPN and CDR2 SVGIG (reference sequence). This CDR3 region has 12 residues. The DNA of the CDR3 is TGTGCCTGGAGTCCGTCTGATGAGACCCAGTACTTC. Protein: CAWSPSDETQYF.

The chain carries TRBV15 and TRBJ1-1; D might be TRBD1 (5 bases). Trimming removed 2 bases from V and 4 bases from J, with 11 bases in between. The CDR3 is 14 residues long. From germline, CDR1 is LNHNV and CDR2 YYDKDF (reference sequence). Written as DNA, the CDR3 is TGTGCCACCAGCAGACGGGGGGTTGGCACTGAAGCTTTCTTT. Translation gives CATSRRGVGTEAFF. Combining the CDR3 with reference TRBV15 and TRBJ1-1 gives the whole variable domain DAMVIQNPRYQVTQFGKPVTLSCSQTLNHNVMYWYQQKSSQAPKLLFHYYDKDFNNEADTPDNFQSRRPNTSFCFLDIRSPGLGDTAMYLCATSRRGVGTEAFFGQGTRLTVV.

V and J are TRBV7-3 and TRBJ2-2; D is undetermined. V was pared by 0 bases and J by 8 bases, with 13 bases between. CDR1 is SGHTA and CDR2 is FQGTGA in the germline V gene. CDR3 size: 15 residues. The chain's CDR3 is CASSLTLVGAGELFF. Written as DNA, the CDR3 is TGTGCCAGCAGCTTAACGTTGGTTGGAGCGGGGGAGCTGTTTTTT.

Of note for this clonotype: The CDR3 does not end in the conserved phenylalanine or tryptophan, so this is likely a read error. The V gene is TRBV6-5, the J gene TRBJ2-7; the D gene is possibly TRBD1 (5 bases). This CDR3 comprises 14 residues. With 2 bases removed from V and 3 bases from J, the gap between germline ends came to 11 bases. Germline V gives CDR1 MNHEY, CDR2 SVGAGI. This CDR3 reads CASSYGRQGYEQYS. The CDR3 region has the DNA TGTGCCAGCAGTTACGGTCGGCAGGGCTACGAGCAGTACTCC.

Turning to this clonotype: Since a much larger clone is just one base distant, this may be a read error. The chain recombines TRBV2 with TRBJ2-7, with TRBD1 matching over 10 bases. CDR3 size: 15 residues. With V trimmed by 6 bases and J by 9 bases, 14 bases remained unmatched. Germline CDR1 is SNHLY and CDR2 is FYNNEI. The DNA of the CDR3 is TGTGCCAGCAGCTCCGGGACAGGGGCCTTTACGTCGCAGTACTTC. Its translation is CASSSGTGAFTSQYF.

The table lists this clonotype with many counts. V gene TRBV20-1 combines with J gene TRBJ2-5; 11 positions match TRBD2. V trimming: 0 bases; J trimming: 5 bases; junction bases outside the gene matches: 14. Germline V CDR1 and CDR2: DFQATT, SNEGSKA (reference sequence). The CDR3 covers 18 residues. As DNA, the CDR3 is TGCAGTGCTAGAGATTTGGCTAGCGGGAGGCCTCCAGGCGAGACCCAGTACTTC. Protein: CSARDLASGRPPGETQYF.

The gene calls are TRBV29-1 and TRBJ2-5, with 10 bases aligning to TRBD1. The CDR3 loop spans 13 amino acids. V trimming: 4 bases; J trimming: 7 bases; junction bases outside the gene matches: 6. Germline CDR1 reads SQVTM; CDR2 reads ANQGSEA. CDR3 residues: CSVAVTGGATQYF. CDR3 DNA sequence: TGCAGCGTTGCTGTGACAGGGGGCGCGACCCAGTACTTC.

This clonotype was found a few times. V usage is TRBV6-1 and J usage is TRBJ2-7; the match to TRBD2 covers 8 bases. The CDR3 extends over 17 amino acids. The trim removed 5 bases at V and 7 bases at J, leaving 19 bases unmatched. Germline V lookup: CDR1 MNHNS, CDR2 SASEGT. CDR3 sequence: CASSPRGPLAGREEQYF. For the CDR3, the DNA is TGTGCCAGCAGTCCCCGGGGGCCTCTAGCGGGTAGAGAGGAGCAGTACTTC.

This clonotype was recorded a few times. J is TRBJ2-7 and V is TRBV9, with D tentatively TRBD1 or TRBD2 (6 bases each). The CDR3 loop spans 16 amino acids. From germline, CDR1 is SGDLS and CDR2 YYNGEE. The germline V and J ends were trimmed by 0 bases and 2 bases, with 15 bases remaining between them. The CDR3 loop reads CASSVGGAGPTYEQYF. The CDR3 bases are TGTGCCAGCAGCGTAGGGGGGGCAGGGCCTACCTACGAGCAGTACTTC.